The 18 T cell receptor beta chains below all came from one sample that was sequenced in a study of CD4 T cells in relation to SARS-CoV-2 and coronaviruses. Method: immunoSEQ multiplex PCR; TCRdb's copy keeps in-frame clones and lacks some. This table has approximately 31,000 clones, about four fifths appearing once. No antigen is known for these receptors. Sequencing input: memory CD4+ T cells from PBMCs, cultured in vitro. The source of these receptors is an adult with COVID-19.

This rearrangement joins TRBV19 to TRBJ2-7; 7 positions match TRBD1. Unmatched junction bases numbered 5, after V lost 1 base and J lost 2 bases. Germline CDR1 is LNHDA and CDR2 is SQIVND (reference sequence). This CDR3 is built from 15 residues. CDR3 sequence reads: CASSIGQGVTYEQYF. CDR3 DNA: TGTGCCAGTAGTATAGGGCAGGGGGTCACCTACGAGCAGTACTTC.

With respect to this clone: Other DNA sequences of this sample code for an identical CDR3. V gene TRBV5-1 combines with J gene TRBJ2-5; 14 nucleotides align to TRBD2. CDR1 SGHRS and CDR2 YFSETQ come from the germline V gene. This CDR3 is built from 15 residues. With V trimmed by 2 bases and J by 4 bases, 1 base remained unmatched. This CDR3 is CASSLGLAGGETQYF. The CDR3 DNA follows: TGCGCCAGCAGCTTAGGACTAGCGGGAGGAGAGACCCAGTACTTC.

Only a few counts were recorded for this clone. The rearrangement uses TRBV7-9 and TRBJ2-1; TRBD1 agrees at 10 bases. The length of the CDR3 is 15 residues. Trimming took 5 bases from V and 0 from J; bases not matched to a gene: 1. Germline values: CDR1 SEHNR, CDR2 FQNEAQ (reference sequence). Here the CDR3 DNA reads TGTGCCAGCAGCGGACAGGGGGGCTCCTACAATGAGCAGTTCTTC. It is translated as CASSGQGGSYNEQFF.

V gene TRBV19 combines with J gene TRBJ1-3; weak D call: TRBD1 (5 bases). CDR1 is LNHDA, CDR2 SQIVND, per germline (reference sequence). Trimming shortened V by 5 bases and J by 5 bases, and 7 bases separated the two germline ends. The CDR3 has 12 amino acids. The CDR3 bases are TGTGCCAGTAGTCGGGGCAGAAACACCATATATTTT. This translates into CASSRGRNTIYF.

This clone was observed a few times. The rearrangement joins TRBV14 to TRBJ1-2; D is undetermined. Trimming left V 0 bases short and J 7 bases short, with 12 bases between. The CDR3 covers 14 residues. Germline-derived CDR1 and CDR2 are SGHDN and FVKESK. The CDR3 region has the DNA TGTGCCAGCAGCCAAGACCCGGGTTCGAGTGGCTACACCTTC. Its protein product is CASSQDPGSSGYTF.

This chain connects TRBV5-5 to TRBJ2-3; 12 positions agree with TRBD1. The CDR3 covers 16 residues. CDR1 is SGHKS and CDR2 is YYEKEE in the germline V gene (reference sequence). With V trimmed by 2 bases and J by 2 bases, 3 bases remained unmatched. In nucleotides, the CDR3 is TGTGCCAGCAGCTTCGGGGACAGGGGGCCCACAGATACGCAGTATTTT. Its protein product is CASSFGDRGPTDTQYF. Full variable domain (outside the CDR3, taken from reference TRBV5-5 and TRBJ2-3): DAGVTQSPTHLIKTRGQQVTLRCSPISGHKSVSWYQQVLGQGPQFIFQYYEKEERGRGNFPDRFSARQFPNYSSELNVNALLLGDSALYLCASSFGDRGPTDTQYFGPGTRLTVL.

CDR3 nucleotide sequence: TGTGCCTGGAATGCGGGGGCGCGGTACAATGAGCAGTTCTTC. It specifies CAWNAGARYNEQFF. The gene calls are TRBV30 and TRBJ2-1, with D maybe TRBD2 (7 bases). V was trimmed by 4 bases and J by 4 bases, leaving 14 bases between them. The CDR3 runs 14 residues. The germline gives CDR1 GTSNPN, CDR2 SVGIG (reference sequence).

This clone was counted only a few times. The rearrangement links TRBV11-1 to TRBJ2-5; 13 bases agree with TRBD2. From germline, CDR1 is SGHAT and CDR2 FQDESV (reference sequence). This CDR3 has 16 amino acids. The trim removed 5 bases at V and 2 bases at J, leaving 5 bases unmatched. The chain's CDR3 is CASSPGTSGTQETQYF. CDR3 in DNA: TGTGCCAGCAGCCCCGGGACTAGCGGGACTCAAGAGACCCAGTACTTC.

This chain joins TRBV7-9 and TRBJ1-2, with D perhaps matching TRBD1 (5 bases). This CDR3 contains 15 residues. Germline loops: CDR1 SEHNR, CDR2 FQNEAQ (reference sequence). With 1 base removed from V and 7 bases from J, the gap between germline ends came to 16 bases. The CDR3 here is CASSLVSGRGGGYTF. Here the CDR3 DNA reads TGTGCCAGCAGCTTAGTTTCGGGGCGAGGTGGTGGCTACACCTTC.

This sequence joins TRBV7-8 and TRBJ2-7; 14 bases match TRBD2. Trimming cost V 5 bases and J 4 bases; bases outside gene matches: 7. CDR1 SGHVS and CDR2 FQNEAQ come from the germline V gene. The CDR3 loop spans 16 amino acids. CDR3 sequence reads: CASSPSGLAGAYEQYF. In DNA, the CDR3 is TGTGCCAGCAGCCCGTCGGGACTAGCGGGAGCATACGAGCAGTACTTC. The variable domain in full, with the rest retrieved from reference TRBV7-8 and TRBJ2-7, is GAGVSQSPRYKVAKRGQDVALRCDPISGHVSLFWYQQALGQGPEFLTYFQNEAQLDKSGLPSDRFFAERPEGSVSTLKIQRTQQEDSAVYLCASSPSGLAGAYEQYFGPGTRLTVT.

The chain joins TRBV15 to TRBJ2-4; D gene uncertain. The germline CDR1 and CDR2 sequences are LNHNV and YYDKDF (reference sequence). The CDR3 loop spans 20 amino acids. V gave up 0 bases and J gave up 0 bases, with 21 bases separating them. The CDR3 bases are TGTGCCACCAGCAGAGATGACACTATATTGTCCCGCCGAGCCAAAAACATTCAGTACTTC. Translation: CATSRDDTILSRRAKNIQYF.

The chain uses TRBV6-1 and TRBJ1-6, with D perhaps matching TRBD1 (5 bases). The CDR3 has 14 residues. V was cut by 1 base and J by 9 bases, with 10 bases left in between. CDR1 MNHNS and CDR2 SASEGT come from the germline V gene. In DNA, the CDR3 is TGTGCCAGCAGTGAAGTCCAGGGAAGTTCACCCCTCCACTTT. This gives the protein CASSEVQGSSPLHF.

In its sample, this clone was seen once. The chain has TRBV7-9 and TRBJ1-2; no firm D call. Per germline, CDR1 SEHNR and CDR2 FQNEAQ (reference sequence). Trimming shortened V by 5 bases and J by 0 bases, and 10 bases separated the two germline ends. This CDR3 is 14 amino acids long. The CDR3 protein is CASSLVTANYGYTF. In DNA, the CDR3 is TGTGCCAGCAGCCTCGTCACAGCTAACTATGGCTACACCTTC.

J is TRBJ2-1 and V is TRBV27, with D possibly called TRBD1 or TRBD2 (5 bases each). The V gene's germline CDR1 is MNHEY and CDR2 SMNVEV (reference sequence). The germline V and J ends were trimmed by 5 bases and 3 bases, with 17 bases remaining between them. The CDR3 sequence is 16 residues long. This CDR3 is CASSRRGVSYYNEQFF. The CDR3 DNA sequence: TGTGCCAGCAGTCGGCGAGGGGTCTCCTACTACAATGAGCAGTTCTTC.

This rearrangement joins TRBV6-6 to TRBJ1-5; D unclear. Germline loops: CDR1 MNHNY, CDR2 SVGAGI (reference sequence). Trimming removed 8 bases at V and 0 bases at J, with 14 bases between. This CDR3 is 15 amino acids long. Here the CDR3 reads CASALPADSNQPQHF. The CDR3 bases are TGTGCCAGCGCTTTACCTGCGGATAGCAATCAGCCCCAGCATTTT.

This rearrangement joins TRBV5-4 to TRBJ1-1; D is undetermined. This CDR3 is built from 14 residues. The germline CDR1 and CDR2 sequences are SGHNT and YYREEE (reference sequence). Deletions cut 2 bases from V and 2 bases from J, with 10 bases between. Here the CDR3 DNA reads TGTGCCAGCAGCTTCATAGGCGATAACACTGAAGCTTTCTTT. Its protein product is CASSFIGDNTEAFF.

The rearrangement links TRBV5-5 to TRBJ2-1, with 11 bases matching TRBD2. The CDR3 contains 20 residues. Trimming took 0 bases from V and 6 from J; bases not matched to a gene: 17. In germline, CDR1 is SGHKS, CDR2 YYEKEE (reference sequence). The CDR3 DNA reads TGTGCCAGCAGCTTGGCCACTAGCGGGAGTGGGATTGTACTGGGCAATGAGCAGTTCTTC. This translates into CASSLATSGSGIVLGNEQFF.

V gene TRBV19 combines with J gene TRBJ1-5; D is unresolved. Germline V CDR1 and CDR2: LNHDA, SQIVND (reference sequence). The CDR3 runs 16 residues. V lost 7 bases and J lost 5, with 21 bases in between. The CDR3 DNA follows: TGTGCCAGTATAAGGGTCGGGGTAGGATCGGATCAGCCCCAGCATTTT. Translation gives CASIRVGVGSDQPQHF.